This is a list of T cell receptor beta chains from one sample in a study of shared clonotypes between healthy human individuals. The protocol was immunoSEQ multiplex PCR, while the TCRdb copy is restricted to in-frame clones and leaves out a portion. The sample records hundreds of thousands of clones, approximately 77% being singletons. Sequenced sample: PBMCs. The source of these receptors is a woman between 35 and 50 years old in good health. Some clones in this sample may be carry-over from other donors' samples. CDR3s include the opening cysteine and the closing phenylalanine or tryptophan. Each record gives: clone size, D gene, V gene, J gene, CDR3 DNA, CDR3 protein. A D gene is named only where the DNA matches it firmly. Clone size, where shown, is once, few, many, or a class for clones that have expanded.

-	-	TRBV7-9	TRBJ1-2	TGTGCCAGCTCCGGGGTGGACTATGGCTACACCTTC	CASSGVDYGYTF
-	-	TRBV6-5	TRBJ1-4	TGTGCCAGCAGGGCGACTGCTAGGGGTGAAAAACTGTTTTTT	CASRATARGEKLFF
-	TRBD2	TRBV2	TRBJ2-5	TGTGCCAGCAGCGGCGGGACTAGCGGAGCCTACCAAGAGACCCAGTACTTC	CASSGGTSGAYQETQYF
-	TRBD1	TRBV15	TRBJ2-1	TGTGCCACCAGCAGCGACAGGGGGAAGTACAATGAGCAGTTCTTC	CATSSDRGKYNEQFF
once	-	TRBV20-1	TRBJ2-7	TGCAGTGCTTACCGCCCCTACGAGCAGTACTTC	CSAYRPYEQYF
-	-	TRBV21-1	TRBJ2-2	TGTGCCAGGCCTATAGCGGGAGGGCCCGGCACCGGGGAGCTGTTTTTT	CARPIAGGPGTGELFF
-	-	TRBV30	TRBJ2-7	TGTGCCTGGGGACGGACCTACGAGCAGTACTTC	CAWGRTYEQYF
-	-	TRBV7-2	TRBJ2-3	TGTGCCAGCAGCTTAGAGGGCAGGCCAGACACAGATACGCAGTATTTT	CASSLEGRPDTDTQYF
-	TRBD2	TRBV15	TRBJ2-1	TGTGCCACCAGTCGTCCGGGGGGGGACTCCTACAATGAGCAGTTCTTC	CATSRPGGDSYNEQFF
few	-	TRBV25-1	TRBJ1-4	TGTGCCAGCAGTGGAGCGTCCTGGAAACTGTTTTTT	CASSGASWKLFF
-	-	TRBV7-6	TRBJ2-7	TGTGCCAGCAGCTTAGTAGGCGACCGCTCAGAGCAGTACTTC	CASSLVGDRSEQYF
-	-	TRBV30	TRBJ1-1	TGTGCCTGGAGTGTAGGTCTGGGGCACACTGAAGCTTTCTTT	CAWSVGLGHTEAFF
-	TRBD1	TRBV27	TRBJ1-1	TGTGCCAGCAGTAGACCGGGACAGGGAGAGACTGAAGCTTTCTTT	CASSRPGQGETEAFF
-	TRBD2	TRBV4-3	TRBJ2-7	TGCGCCAGCAGCCAAGAGCGGGGGATTCGGTCCTACGAGCAGTACTTC	CASSQERGIRSYEQYF
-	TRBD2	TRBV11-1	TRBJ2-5	TGTGCCAGCAGCCATGGACTAGCGGGAGCCACAGAAGAGACCCAGTACTTC	CASSHGLAGATEETQYF
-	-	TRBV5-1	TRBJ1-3	TGCGCCAGCAGCTCGACGGGCAGCGCTGGAAACACCATATATTTT	CASSSTGSAGNTIYF
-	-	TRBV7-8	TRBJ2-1	TGTGCCAGCAGCTGGAGGAATAACAATGAGCAGTTCTTC	CASSWRNNNEQFF
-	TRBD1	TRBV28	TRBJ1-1	TGTGCCAGCAGTCCTTTCCAGGGGGGAACTGAAGCTTTCTTT	CASSPFQGGTEAFF
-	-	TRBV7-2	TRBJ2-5	TGTGCCAGCAGCGAGCAGGGCCTGGCCTCAGAGACCCAGTACTTC	CASSEQGLASETQYF
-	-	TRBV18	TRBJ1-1	TGTGCCAGCTTGGCAGGCCGGTTGGGGATGAACACTGAAGCTTTCTTT	CASLAGRLGMNTEAFF
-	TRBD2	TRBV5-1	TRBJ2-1	TGCGCCAGCAGCCCTGGATGGCTAGCGGGAACCAATGAGCAGTTCTTC	CASSPGWLAGTNEQFF
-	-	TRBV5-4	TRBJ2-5	TGTGCCAGCAGCTTGCTGGCAGAAGAGAACCAGTACTTC	CASSLLAEENQYF
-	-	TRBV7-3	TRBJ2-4	TGTGCCAGCAGCCCACACCTGGGACATCTGCTAGCCAAAAACATTCAGTACTTC	CASSPHLGHLLAKNIQYF
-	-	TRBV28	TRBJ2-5	TGTGCCAGCAGTTTGGGGACTGGGGAGACCCAGTACTTC	CASSLGTGETQYF
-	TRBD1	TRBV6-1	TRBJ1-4	TGTGCCGAGGGGGATAGGGGGCTCACTAATGAAAAACTGTTTTTT	CAEGDRGLTNEKLFF
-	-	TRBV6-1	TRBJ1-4	TGTGCCAGCAGTGAACCCGTGGAAAAACTGTTTTTT	CASSEPVEKLFF
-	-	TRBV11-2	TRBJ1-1	TGTGCCAGCAGCTTAGTTGTGGACACTGAAGCTTTCTTT	CASSLVVDTEAFF
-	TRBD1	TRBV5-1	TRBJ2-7	TGCGCCAGCAGCTTGGGGACAGGGGGAAACGAGCAGTACTTC	CASSLGTGGNEQYF
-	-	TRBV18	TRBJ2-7	TGTGCCAGCTCACGCCGACTCACCGGATCCTACGAGCAGTACTTC	CASSRRLTGSYEQYF
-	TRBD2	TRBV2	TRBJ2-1	TGTGCCAGCAGTCCCCTCAGCGGGGCCTACAATGAGCAGTTCTTC	CASSPLSGAYNEQFF
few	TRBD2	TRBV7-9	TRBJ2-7	TGTGCCAGCAGCATACAAAGCCTACTAGCGGTAAGCTCCTACGAGCAGTACTTC	CASSIQSLLAVSSYEQYF
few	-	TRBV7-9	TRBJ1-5	TGTGCCAGCAGCTTTGGGGGTCAGCCCCAGCATTTT	CASSFGGQPQHF
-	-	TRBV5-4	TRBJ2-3	TGTGCCAGCAGCCCCGGGACCGATGCTAGCACAGATACGCAGTATTTT	CASSPGTDASTDTQYF
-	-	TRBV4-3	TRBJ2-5	TGCGCCAGCAGCCAAGATCATAGTAGCGGAATAAACGCGGAGACCCAGTACTTC	CASSQDHSSGINAETQYF
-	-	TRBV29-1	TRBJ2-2	TGCAGCGCCGTGGGGCGCAACGCGAACACCGGGGAGCTGTTTTTT	CSAVGRNANTGELFF
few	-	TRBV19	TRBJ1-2	TGTGCCAGTAGTATTGTGGAGAGGGATGGCTACACCTTC	CASSIVERDGYTF
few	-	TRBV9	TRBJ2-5	TGTGCCAGCAGCGTAGCGGCGGCGGCAGATCAAGAGACCCAGTACTTC	CASSVAAAADQETQYF
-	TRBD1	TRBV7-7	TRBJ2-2	TGTGCTAGCAGCCCGACAGGGGGCAACACCGGGGAGCTGTTTTTT	CASSPTGGNTGELFF
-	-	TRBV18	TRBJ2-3	TGTGCCAGCTCACCCTCTAGCACAGATACGCAGTATTTT	CASSPSSTDTQYF
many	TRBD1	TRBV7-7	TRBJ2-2	TGTGCTAGCAGCCGCACAGGGGGCGATGGTGCCGGGGAGCTGTTTTTT	CASSRTGGDGAGELFF
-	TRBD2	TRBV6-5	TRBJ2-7	TGTGCCAGCAGCCCCGGGAGGAGCTCCTACGAGCAGTACTTC	CASSPGRSSYEQYF
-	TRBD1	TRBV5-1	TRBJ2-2	TGCGCCAGCAGCTCAGGACAGGGGGCCGGGGAGCTGTTTTTT	CASSSGQGAGELFF
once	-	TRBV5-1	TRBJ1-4	TGCGCCAGCAGCTTGGGGGCTGGGGCCCAATCTGAAAAACTGTTTTTT	CASSLGAGAQSEKLFF
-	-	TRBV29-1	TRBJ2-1	TGCAGCGTTGGTTATCCCACAGGGCAGTTCTTC	CSVGYPTGQFF
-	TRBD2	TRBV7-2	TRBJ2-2	TGTGCCAGCAGCCCCAGTCGGGCGGGGGGCACCGGGGAGCTGTTTTTT	CASSPSRAGGTGELFF
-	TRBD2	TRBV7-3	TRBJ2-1	TGTGCCAGCAGCCCAAGCGGGGCAGTAGGGGAGCAGTTCTTC	CASSPSGAVGEQFF
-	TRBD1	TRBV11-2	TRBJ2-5	TGTGCCAGCAGCAAAGACAGGGGAGAGACCCAGTACTTC	CASSKDRGETQYF
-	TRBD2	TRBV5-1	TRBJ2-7	TGCGCCAGCTCGGGGGGGGCGGAGTACTACGAGCAGTACTTC	CASSGGAEYYEQYF
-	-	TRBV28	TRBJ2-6	TGTGCCAGCAGTGTCCGACAGGCGAACTCTGGGGCCAACGTCCTGACTTTC	CASSVRQANSGANVLTF
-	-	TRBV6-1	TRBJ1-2	TGTGCCAGCACAGCGTGGAGCTATGGCTACACCTTC	CASTAWSYGYTF
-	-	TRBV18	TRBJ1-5	TGTGCCAGCTCACCACGAGGGGTGGGCAATCAGCCCCAGCATTTT	CASSPRGVGNQPQHF
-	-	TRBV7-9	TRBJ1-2	TGTGCCAGCAGCTTAGCCTATGGCTACACCTTC	CASSLAYGYTF
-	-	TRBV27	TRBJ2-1	TGTGCCAGCAGTTTCCAAATGACCCTCTCCTACAATGAGCAGTTCTTC	CASSFQMTLSYNEQFF
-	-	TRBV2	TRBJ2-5	TGTGCCAGCGTACAGGGTGGGGTCGGAGAGACCCAGTACTTC	CASVQGGVGETQYF
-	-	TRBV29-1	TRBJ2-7	TGCAGCGTTGGTTTGCGGCGGGACTCCTACGAGCAGTACTTC	CSVGLRRDSYEQYF